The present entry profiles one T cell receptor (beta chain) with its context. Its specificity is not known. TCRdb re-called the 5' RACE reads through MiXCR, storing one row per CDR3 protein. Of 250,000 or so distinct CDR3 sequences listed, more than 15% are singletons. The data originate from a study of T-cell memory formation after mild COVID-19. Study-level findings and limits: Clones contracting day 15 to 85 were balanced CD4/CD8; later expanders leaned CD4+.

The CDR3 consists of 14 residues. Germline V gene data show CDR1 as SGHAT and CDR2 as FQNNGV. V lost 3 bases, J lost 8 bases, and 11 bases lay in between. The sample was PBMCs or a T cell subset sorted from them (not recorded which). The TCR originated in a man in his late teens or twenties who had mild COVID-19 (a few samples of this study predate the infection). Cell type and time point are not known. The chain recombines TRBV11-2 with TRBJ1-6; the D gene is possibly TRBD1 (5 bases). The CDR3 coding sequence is TGTGCCAGCAGCTTCATGGGGCCTGATTCACCCCTCCACTTT. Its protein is CASSFMGPDSPLHF.